The sequence of this T cell receptor (beta chain) was determined in a study of blood T cell repertoires in COVID-19. Study information: COVID-19 samples, acute and convalescent, were from the United States, Italy and Spain. PBMCs, B-cell-depleted T cells, or T cells provided the cDNA or gDNA that made up the material.

The CDR3 is made up of 15 amino acids. Germline values: CDR1 SGHKS, CDR2 YYEKEE (reference sequence). The V gene lost 0 bases and the J gene lost 0 bases, with 7 bases spanning the gap. Authors' methods: Amplification from reference gene primers served as the basis for estimated nucleated cell counts. The protocol was immunoSEQ multiplex PCR, while the TCRdb copy is restricted to in-frame clones and leaves out a portion. The D gene and trimming were derived from the DNA, and the V and J assignments and clone size from that table. The table includes some 210,000 clones, around nine tenths detected once.

This TCR was sampled from a woman aged 40 to 50 who had recovered from COVID-19. The chain joins TRBV5-5 to TRBJ1-5, with no clear D. Sequencing input: peripheral blood. The CDR3 sequence: CASSLDSLSNQPQHF. The DNA for the CDR3 is TGTGCCAGCAGCTTGGACAGCCTTAGCAATCAGCCCCAGCATTTT.